What follows are 17 T cell receptor beta chains derived from one specimen sequenced in a study of post-analysis software for immune sequencing data. Study results and limitations: Patients used a handful of TRBV segments, including TRBV5-6, TRBV5-1 and TRBV20-1, more often than controls.

Built from TCR beta cDNA, the libraries had unique molecular identifiers in them. From the PCR reads, TCRdb called clonotypes with MiXCR, one entry per CDR3 protein. This table holds 650,000 to 900,000 distinct CDR3 sequences, around 45% found once. Their recognized antigens are unknown. The source material was blood. These receptors came from a girl aged 10 to 17 with multiple sclerosis.

V is TRBV29-1 and J is TRBJ2-1; no reliable D call. Germline lookup yields CDR1 SQVTM and CDR2 ANQGSEA. The CDR3 spans 13 residues. V lost 1 base, J lost 10 bases, and 14 bases lay in between. The CDR3 reads CSVEAGTLREQFF. The CDR3 DNA is TGCAGCGTTGAAGCGGGCACCTTAAGAGAGCAGTTCTTC.

This clonotype was observed a single time. The gene calls are TRBV9 and TRBJ2-1; D is unclear. The V end was cut by 5 bases, the J end by 5 bases, with 8 bases between. The CDR3 extends over 12 amino acids. Germline-derived CDR1 and CDR2 are SGDLS and YYNGEE. CDR3 protein: CASRASDNEQFF. The CDR3 DNA reads as TGTGCCAGCAGGGCCAGCGACAATGAGCAGTTCTTC.

The table lists this clonotype with a few counts. The chain recombines TRBV7-8 with TRBJ2-1; TRBD2 matches at 7 bases. CDR3 length: 13 amino acids. Germline V lookup: CDR1 SGHVS, CDR2 FQNEAQ. The V and J ends lost 5 bases and 15 bases, in that order; junction bases with no gene match: 13. CDR3 nucleotide sequence: TGTGCCAGCAGCGTAGGTCGGAGCGGGATGGGGTTCTTC. Translated, it gives CASSVGRSGMGFF.

This clonotype was recorded a few times. This chain joins TRBV20-1 and TRBJ2-6, with 7 bases lining up with TRBD1. Germline CDR1 reads DFQATT; CDR2 reads SNEGSKA (reference sequence). This CDR3 region has 17 residues. The V and J ends lost 2 bases and 0 bases, in that order; junction bases with no gene match: 7. The CDR3 region has the DNA TGCAGTGCTAGACCTGGGCAGGGGGTCTCTGGGGCCAACGTCCTGACTTTC. Amino acid sequence: CSARPGQGVSGANVLTF.

The chain couples TRBV6-5 to TRBJ2-3, with 8 bases aligning to TRBD2. Germline V gene sequence: CDR1 MNHEY, CDR2 SVGAGI. The CDR3 is 15 residues long. The trim removed 7 bases at V and 6 bases at J, leaving 12 bases unmatched. CDR3 loop: CASTPGLGGNDTQYF. In DNA, the CDR3 is TGTGCCAGCACTCCGGGACTAGGTGGGAACGATACGCAGTATTTT.

This chain links TRBV20-1 with TRBJ2-1; 9 bases map to TRBD2. The trim removed 7 bases at V and 10 bases at J, leaving 11 bases unmatched. CDR3 size: 13 residues. Germline values: CDR1 DFQATT, CDR2 SNEGSKA (reference sequence). The chain's CDR3 is CSGVGGRAREQFF. DNA of the CDR3: TGCAGTGGGGTCGGCGGGAGGGCCAGGGAGCAGTTCTTC.

This clonotype turned up a few times. The CDR3 loop reads CASSSPGTSADTQYF. DNA of the CDR3: TGCGCCAGCAGCTCCCCCGGGACTAGCGCAGATACGCAGTATTTT. The chain carries TRBV5-1 and TRBJ2-3, with 10 nucleotides matching TRBD2. The CDR3 spans 15 residues. V shed 3 bases and J 4 bases; nucleotides not matched to a gene: 5. Germline values: CDR1 SGHRS, CDR2 YFSETQ.

V and J are TRBV9 and TRBJ2-7; 7 nucleotides line up with TRBD1. The CDR3 consists of 15 residues. CDR1 and CDR2 from the germline V gene are SGDLS and YYNGEE. J lost 6 bases, V lost 4 bases, and 13 bases had no gene match. CDR3 DNA: TGTGCCAGCAGCCTACTCGAGACAGGGTTTGGCGAGCAGTACTTC. It is translated as CASSLLETGFGEQYF.

The V and J genes are TRBV6-6 and TRBJ1-1; 8 bases line up with TRBD1. Unmatched junction bases numbered 7, after V lost 4 bases and J lost 3 bases. CDR3 length: 15 amino acids. CDR1 and CDR2 (germline): MNHNY, SVGAGI (reference sequence). CDR3: CASSSRTGRDTEAFF. CDR3 bases: TGTGCCAGCAGTTCCAGGACAGGGAGGGACACTGAAGCTTTCTTT.

The V gene is TRBV20-1, the J gene TRBJ2-4; D uncertain. From germline, CDR1 is DFQATT and CDR2 SNEGSKA (reference sequence). This CDR3 spans 13 amino acids. Trimming stripped 4 bases from V and 0 bases from J, with 7 bases between. CDR3 sequence: CSATALAKNIQYF. The CDR3, as DNA: TGCAGTGCTACAGCCCTAGCCAAAAACATTCAGTACTTC.

V is TRBV13 and J is TRBJ1-2; D is uncertain. The CDR3 loop spans 15 amino acids. Germline CDR1 and CDR2: PRHDT and FYEKMQ (reference sequence). Trimming shortened V by 0 bases and J by 4 bases, and 12 bases separated the two germline ends. The CDR3 region has the DNA TGTGCCAGCAGCTTAGGTGGACCACCCCGCTATGGCTACACCTTC. This codes for CASSLGGPPRYGYTF.

This clonotype was counted only a few times. The chain carries TRBV7-9 and TRBJ2-7; 8 nucleotides agree with TRBD1. The germline CDR1 and CDR2 sequences are SEHNR and FQNEAQ (reference sequence). The ends lost 4 bases at V and 3 bases at J; junction bases unmatched: 8. The CDR3 sequence is 15 residues long. The chain's CDR3 is CASSSTGEPFYEQYF. The CDR3 bases are TGTGCCAGCAGCTCGACAGGGGAACCTTTCTACGAGCAGTACTTC.

CDR3 in amino acids: CASSPLGAGTNEKLFF. The DNA for the CDR3 is TGTGCCAGCAGCCCACTGGGGGCGGGGACTAATGAAAAACTGTTTTTT. This chain links TRBV28 with TRBJ1-4; D is perhaps TRBD1 (6 bases). Germline assignment: CDR1 MDHEN and CDR2 SYDVKM. The CDR3 contains 16 residues. With 6 bases removed from V and 2 bases from J, the gap between germline ends came to 16 bases.

With respect to this clonotype: A junction boundary mismatches the germline segment, possibly from a read error. J is TRBJ1-2 and V is TRBV4-1; TRBD1 agrees at 8 bases. Per the germline V gene, CDR1 is MGHRA and CDR2 is YSYEKL. This CDR3 contains 18 residues. In nucleotides, the CDR3 is TGCGCCGGCAGCCAAGATCCGGGGACAGGCATGATCACCGGTGGCTACACCTTC. Translated: CAGSQDPGTGMITGGYTF.

This clonotype was counted between two and nine times. The V gene is TRBV4-3, the J gene TRBJ2-1, with D perhaps matching TRBD1 (5 bases). Germline V gene sequence: CDR1 LGHNA, CDR2 YSLEER. V was pared by 4 bases and J by 6 bases, with 22 bases between. The CDR3 extends over 17 amino acids. Written as DNA, the CDR3 is TGCGCCAGCAGCCCCCAGGGCGACCTCAGGACCCGCAATGAGCAGTTCTTC. Translation: CASSPQGDLRTRNEQFF.

This chain uses TRBV12-3 or TRBV12-4 with TRBJ2-7; D uncertain. This CDR3 region has 14 residues. V lost 6 bases and J lost 0, with 12 bases in between. CDR3 nucleotides: TGTGCCAGCAGCCGACCTGGCAACTCCTACGAGCAGTACTTC. Translating it yields CASSRPGNSYEQYF.

The genes are TRBV6-2 or TRBV6-3 and TRBJ2-1, with 15 bases matching TRBD2. V shed 6 bases, J shed 15 bases, and the junction held 9 bases outside the gene matches. The CDR3 consists of 14 residues. CDR1 is MNHEY and CDR2 is SVGEGT in the germline V gene. The chain's CDR3 is CASSMGLAGGEGFF. The CDR3 DNA sequence: TGTGCCAGCAGCATGGGACTAGCGGGAGGCGAGGGGTTCTTC.